This record covers a single TCR beta chain. The data originate from a study of blood T cell repertoires in COVID-19. As for the study in general: Collection of acute and convalescent COVID-19 samples took place in the United States, Italy and Spain. Sample material is recorded as cDNA or gDNA derived from T cells, B-cell-depleted T cells, or PBMCs.

Authors' processing steps: The assay estimated nucleated cells by amplifying reference gene primers. Here immunoSEQ multiplex PCR was the method, and the copy in TCRdb shows in-frame clones only, minus some. The V and J calls and clone size come from that table; D and trimming were worked out from the DNA. The table includes roughly 250,000 clones, 80% to 85% detected once. Germline values: CDR1 MNHNS, CDR2 SASEGT. Between the trimmed V and J ends, which lost 3 bases and 13 bases, there was a span of 15 bases. This CDR3 is 13 amino acids long. Source material: peripheral blood. This TCR came from a woman in her fifties or sixties with active or convalescent COVID-19. The chain joins TRBV6-1 to TRBJ2-2; D ambiguous. CDR3 sequence (DNA): TGTGCCAGCAGTGACATCACCGCCGTGCGGCTGTTTTTT. It codes for CASSDITAVRLFF.